The sequence of this T cell receptor (beta chain) was determined in a study of tissue T cells after allogeneic stem cell transplantation. Study-wide context: This research-autopsy study prospectively enrolled adult allogeneic hematopoietic cell transplant recipients with steroid-refractory graft-versus-host disease. Several unmodified and three CD34-selected T-cell-depleted grafts went to graft-versus-host disease patients. Study-level findings and limits: Shared clones across patients were few; motif clustering revealed tissue-specific shared signatures.

The CDR3 loop spans 14 amino acids. The ends lost 0 bases at V and 4 bases at J; junction bases unmatched: 0. In germline, CDR1 is MNHEY, CDR2 SMNVEV (reference sequence). This clone was detected a few times. Its antigen is unknown. Survey-depth TCRbeta CDR3 sequencing reported V/J genes and productive frequencies. Some clones are missing from TCRdb's copy, which holds only in-frame ones; the method was immunoSEQ multiplex PCR. This table holds 25,000 to 35,000 clones, approximately 85% found once. The material was blood, obtained before transplantation. The receptor comes from a woman aged 18-55 years who later had graft-versus-host disease after an allogeneic stem cell transplant. This chain uses TRBV27 with TRBJ1-2; TRBD1 matches at 9 bases. As DNA, the CDR3 is TGTGCCAGCAGTTTATCGGACAGGGGCTATGGCTACACCTTC. This encodes CASSLSDRGYGYTF.